One and the same sample provided the 12 T cell receptor beta chains below, sequenced in a study of chemoradiotherapy in HPV16-positive cancers. Sequencing was performed with immunoSEQ multiplex PCR; in TCRdb, only in-frame clones are kept and a portion is missing. In the table there are around 6,000 clones, about 93% of which are singletons. The sequencing here drew on blood, taken from a patient who underwent chemoradiotherapy. These receptors all come from a human donor with HPV-associated anogenital cancer.

The chain couples TRBV14 to TRBJ2-2, with D possibly being TRBD2 (5 bases). Germline loops: CDR1 SGHDN, CDR2 FVKESK. Between the trimmed V and J ends, which lost 1 base and 0 bases, there was a span of 9 bases. This CDR3 is 16 amino acids long. This CDR3 reads CASSQGGWANTGELFF. The CDR3 nucleotides read TGTGCCAGCAGCCAAGGCGGGTGGGCGAACACCGGGGAGCTGTTTTTT.

The chain carries TRBV6-6 and TRBJ2-7, with 9 bases identical to TRBD1. The CDR3 runs to 14 residues. The germline CDR1 and CDR2 sequences are MNHNY and SVGAGI (reference sequence). Trimming removed 5 bases from V and 4 bases from J; junction bases left unmatched: 6. As DNA, the CDR3 is TGTGCCAGCAGTAAACCGGGACAGGGATACGAGCAGTACTTC. Protein product: CASSKPGQGYEQYF.

J is TRBJ2-5 and V is TRBV19; D gene unclear. Gene TRBJ2-7 matches the end of the DNA better, so the J call may be wrong. The germline V gene encodes CDR1 LNHDA and CDR2 SQIVND (reference sequence). CDR3 length: 13 amino acids. The CDR3 region has the DNA TGTGCCACCTTAGGACGGGTCTCCTACGAGCAGTACTTC. Translating it yields CATLGRVSYEQYF.

This CDR3 is CATMRENYGYTF. The CDR3 DNA reads as TGTGCCACTATGAGGGAAAACTATGGCTACACCTTC. V is TRBV19 and J is TRBJ1-2; D unresolved. CDR1 and CDR2 (germline): LNHDA, SQIVND (reference sequence). Trimming stripped 10 bases from V and 2 bases from J, with 11 bases between. The length of the CDR3 is 12 residues.

This chain connects TRBV18 to TRBJ2-7; TRBD1 or TRBD2 may be the D gene (5 bases each). This CDR3 has 11 amino acids. Germline V gene sequence: CDR1 KGHSH, CDR2 LQKENI. V lost 8 bases, J lost 4 bases, and 9 bases lay in between. This chain's CDR3 is CASGGRYEQYF. CDR3 coding DNA: TGTGCCAGCGGGGGTCGATACGAGCAGTACTTC.

V and J are TRBV27 and TRBJ1-4, with D maybe TRBD1 (5 bases). CDR1 is MNHEY, CDR2 SMNVEV, per germline (reference sequence). The CDR3 consists of 14 residues. Deletions cut 1 base from V and 7 bases from J, with 10 bases between. The CDR3 coding sequence is TGTGCCAGCAGTTTATTGGGGGTGGGTGAAAAACTGTTTTTT. As protein: CASSLLGVGEKLFF.

This chain's CDR3 is CASSPGTSDISQETQYF. The CDR3 DNA follows: TGTGCCAGCAGCCCCGGGACTAGCGATATCTCTCAAGAGACCCAGTACTTC. This chain connects TRBV5-4 to TRBJ2-5; 10 positions agree with TRBD2. V gave up 4 bases and J gave up 2 bases; unmatched junction bases: 11. CDR3 length equals 17 residues. Germline V CDR1 and CDR2: SGHNT, YYREEE (reference sequence).

The chain uses TRBV10-2 and TRBJ1-1; no definite D call. CDR1 WSHSY and CDR2 SAAADI come from the germline V gene. This CDR3 contains 16 residues. Trimming took off 0 bases at V and 0 bases at J, with 11 bases between the two ends. CDR3 region: CASSESGSRLNTEAFF. CDR3 nucleotide sequence: TGCGCCAGCAGTGAGTCTGGCAGTCGGCTGAACACTGAAGCTTTCTTT.

This clone showed up just once. The chain is built from TRBV7-9 and TRBJ2-2; D may be TRBD1 or TRBD2 (5 bases each). CDR3 length: 15 amino acids. V lost 1 base, J lost 7 bases, and 13 bases lay in between. From germline, CDR1 is SEHNR and CDR2 FQNEAQ (reference sequence). Here the CDR3 reads CASSLVGASGGELFF. The DNA for the CDR3 is TGTGCCAGCAGCTTAGTTGGGGCCAGCGGCGGGGAGCTGTTTTTT.

The V and J genes are TRBV6-1 and TRBJ1-5, with 7 bases identical to TRBD1. The trim removed 2 bases at V and 7 bases at J, leaving 5 bases unmatched. Germline V lookup: CDR1 MNHNS, CDR2 SASEGT. The CDR3 runs to 14 residues. CDR3 DNA: TGTGCCAGCAGTGAAATAAGGGGGCCCCAGCCCCAGCATTTT. It specifies CASSEIRGPQPQHF.

This clone came up once. The rearrangement uses TRBV7-2 and TRBJ2-3, with D perhaps matching TRBD2 (5 bases). The germline gives CDR1 SGHTA, CDR2 FQGNSA. The CDR3 sequence is 15 residues long. V was pared by 1 base and J by 0 bases, with 8 bases between. The CDR3 loop is CASSLVATSTDTQYF. The CDR3 DNA reads as TGTGCCAGCAGCTTAGTAGCGACTAGCACAGATACGCAGTATTTT.

The chain is built from TRBV5-6 and TRBJ1-2, with D tentatively TRBD1 (5 bases). Germline loops: CDR1 SGHDT, CDR2 YYEEEE. This CDR3 is built from 16 residues. V was shortened by 4 bases and J by 5 bases, with 21 bases between the two germline ends. CDR3 sequence reads: CASSTPGTGRGYGYTF. CDR3 in DNA: TGTGCCAGCAGCACGCCCGGGACGGGCCGAGGATATGGCTACACCTTC. The complete variable domain, with remaining parts taken from reference TRBV5-6 and TRBJ1-2, reads DAGVTQSPTHLIKTRGQQVTLRCSPKSGHDTVSWYQQALGQGPQFIFQYYEEEERQRGNFPDRFSGHQFPNYSSELNVNALLLGDSALYLCASSTPGTGRGYGYTFGSGTRLTVV.